The 16 T cell receptor beta chains in this list originate from one sample, sequenced in a study of beta chain features in type 1 diabetes. Study-wide results and limits: Type 1 diabetes patients had moderately but significantly shorter TCRB CDR3s in all four CD4+ subsets.

Their cognate antigens are unknown. Every bit of the isolated RNA underwent reverse transcription, so sequencing read expressed TCRB transcripts. Method: immunoSEQ multiplex PCR; TCRdb's copy keeps in-frame clones and lacks some. This sample has roughly 400,000 clones, with over 9% found just once. Sequenced sample: central memory CD4+ T cells from blood. The receptors originated from a man aged 25 to 45 with type 1 diabetes.

In its sample, this clone was seen many times. V gene TRBV4-3 combines with J gene TRBJ1-1, with no clear D. The CDR3 spans 16 residues. Germline values: CDR1 LGHNA, CDR2 YSLEER. V was shortened by 0 bases and J by 0 bases, with 11 bases between the two germline ends. The CDR3 nucleotides read TGCGCCAGCAGCCAAGAGCGTTTCTCGGTGAACACTGAAGCTTTCTTT. This translates into CASSQERFSVNTEAFF.

The rearrangement joins TRBV2 to TRBJ1-1; tentative D call: TRBD1 (5 bases). With 1 base removed from V and 3 bases from J, the gap between germline ends came to 6 bases. Per germline, CDR1 SNHLY and CDR2 FYNNEI. This CDR3 region has 13 residues. CDR3 nucleotides: TGTGCCAGCAGTGAAGGGGACTACACTGAAGCTTTCTTT. Amino acids: CASSEGDYTEAFF.

V usage is TRBV30 and J usage is TRBJ1-4; D gene unclear. The V gene's germline CDR1 is GTSNPN and CDR2 SVGIG (reference sequence). The V and J ends lost 6 bases and 3 bases respectively, with 14 bases between them. This CDR3 has 14 amino acids. DNA of the CDR3: TGTGCCTGTCCCGAATCGGGATCTAATGAAAAACTGTTTTTT. This encodes CACPESGSNEKLFF. The entire variable domain, with the rest obtained from reference TRBV30 and TRBJ1-4, is as follows: SQTIHQWPATLVQPVGSPLSLECTVEGTSNPNLYWYRQAAGRGLQLLFYSVGIGQISSEVPQNLSASRPQDRQFILSSKKLLLSDSGFYLCACPESGSNEKLFFGSGTQLSVL.

The rearrangement joins TRBV6-5 to TRBJ2-1; weak D call: TRBD2 (5 bases). CDR1 and CDR2 from the germline V gene are MNHEY and SVGAGI. Trimming took 8 bases from V and 0 from J, leaving 14 bases between them. The CDR3 is 15 amino acids. CDR3 in amino acids: CASGYLASSYNEQFF. The CDR3 nucleotides are TGTGCCAGCGGGTATTTAGCGAGCTCCTACAATGAGCAGTTCTTC.

The V and J genes are TRBV27 and TRBJ2-5, with D tentatively TRBD1 (5 bases). V was pared by 3 bases and J by 3 bases, with 14 bases between. Germline V gene data show CDR1 as MNHEY and CDR2 as SMNVEV (reference sequence). The length of the CDR3 is 15 residues. CDR3 coding DNA: TGTGCCAGCAGTTTGGCCTTTGGGGCGGAAGAGACCCAGTACTTC. Amino acid sequence: CASSLAFGAEETQYF.

The chain carries TRBV11-2 and TRBJ1-3, with 9 bases lining up with TRBD1. Germline CDR1 SGHAT, CDR2 FQNNGV. The trim removed 5 bases at V and 5 bases at J, leaving 4 bases unmatched. This CDR3 spans 14 amino acids. CDR3 region: CASSPGTGRNTIYF. The CDR3 DNA follows: TGTGCCAGCAGCCCAGGGACAGGGCGAAACACCATATATTTT.

The table lists this clone with a few counts. The chain uses TRBV6-5 and TRBJ1-2; 7 bases match TRBD1. The germline gives CDR1 MNHEY, CDR2 SVGAGI. The length of the CDR3 is 13 residues. The V and J ends lost 4 bases and 10 bases, in that order; junction bases with no gene match: 9. The CDR3 DNA sequence: TGTGCCAGCAGTTCCCGGGACAGATCCTCCTACACCTTC. It yields the protein CASSSRDRSSYTF.

Note on this clone: A read error may produce the germline difference seen at one junction end. CDR3 coding DNA: TGCGCCAGCAGCCGAGGGGAACGGAAGAGGTCCGGGGAGCTGTTTTTT. Translation: CASSRGERKRSGELFF. The chain combines TRBV7-2 with TRBJ2-2; perhaps D is TRBD1 or TRBD2 (5 bases each). The CDR3 is made up of 16 amino acids. Germline V lookup: CDR1 SGHTA, CDR2 FQGNSA.

V usage is TRBV7-2 and J usage is TRBJ2-5; 8 bases are a match to TRBD2. After removal of 5 bases from V and 5 bases from J, the junction contained 7 bases not matched to a gene. Germline CDR1 is SGHTA and CDR2 is FQGNSA. This CDR3 is 14 amino acids long. CDR3 amino acids: CASSPWGGRETQYF. The CDR3 DNA is TGTGCCAGCAGCCCCTGGGGCGGGAGGGAGACCCAGTACTTC.

In this sample, this clone turned up many times. The rearrangement links TRBV10-3 to TRBJ2-2; 7 positions agree with TRBD2. From germline, CDR1 is ENHRY and CDR2 SYGVKD. With 2 bases clipped from V and 0 bases from J, the junction kept 6 bases outside the gene matches. The CDR3 is made up of 17 amino acids. CDR3 nucleotide sequence: TGTGCCATCAGTGAGCCAGGGACTAAAACGAACACCGGGGAGCTGTTTTTT. Amino acids: CAISEPGTKTNTGELFF.

The chain couples TRBV28 to TRBJ2-5, with 10 nucleotides matching TRBD2. Germline CDR1 MDHEN, CDR2 SYDVKM. V was pared by 6 bases and J by 5 bases, with 6 bases of the junction left unmatched. The CDR3 loop spans 14 amino acids. CDR3 protein: CASSTDSGRETQYF. The CDR3 DNA follows: TGTGCCAGCAGCACCGATAGCGGGAGGGAGACCCAGTACTTC. The full variable domain, in which reference TRBV28 and TRBJ2-5 provide the parts outside the CDR3, is DVKVTQSSRYLVKRTGEKVFLECVQDMDHENMFWYRQDPGLGLRLIYFSYDVKMKEKGDIPEGYSVSREKKERFSLILESASTNQTSMYLCASSTDSGRETQYFGPGTRLLVL.

A few counts support this clone. The chain joins TRBV27 to TRBJ2-5; D not certain. The CDR3 is 16 residues long. In germline, CDR1 is MNHEY, CDR2 SMNVEV (reference sequence). V dropped 5 bases and J dropped 1 base, with 17 bases sitting between them. CDR3 sequence reads: CASSLNPDVSQETQYF. The CDR3 DNA reads as TGTGCCAGCAGTCTCAACCCCGACGTTAGCCAAGAGACCCAGTACTTC.

V is TRBV19 and J is TRBJ2-2; 7 bases agree with TRBD1. Germline V lookup: CDR1 LNHDA, CDR2 SQIVND (reference sequence). The CDR3 contains 14 residues. V dropped 6 bases and J dropped 5; count of bases not matched to a gene: 6. The CDR3 nucleotides read TGTGCCAGTAGAAAGGACAGGTCAACCGGGGAGCTGTTTTTT. Protein product: CASRKDRSTGELFF.

This chain connects TRBV6-5 to TRBJ1-2; possible D gene TRBD1, 6 bases. The V gene's germline CDR1 is MNHEY and CDR2 SVGAGI. This CDR3 contains 12 residues. Trimming took off 4 bases at V and 7 bases at J, with 10 bases between the two ends. The CDR3 DNA reads as TGTGCCAGCAGTTTGGGGGGCCGTGGCTACACCTTC. Protein: CASSLGGRGYTF.

The gene calls are TRBV4-1 and TRBJ1-5; D gene uncertain. V was shortened by 4 bases and J by 5 bases, with 9 bases between the two germline ends. The CDR3 runs to 13 residues. In germline, CDR1 is MGHRA, CDR2 YSYEKL. The CDR3 sequence is CASSLLPDQPQHF. In DNA form, the CDR3 reads TGCGCCAGCAGCCTACTACCTGATCAGCCCCAGCATTTT.

A remark on this clone: A read error may produce the germline difference seen at one junction end. The chain carries TRBV7-9 and TRBJ1-1; D is possibly TRBD1 (5 bases). The CDR3 runs to 17 residues. Per the germline V gene, CDR1 is SEHNR and CDR2 is FQNEAQ (reference sequence). In DNA form, the CDR3 reads TGCGCCAGCAGCCACAGTGTAGTCCGGGGACCGATTACTGAAGCTTTCTTT. It is translated as CASSHSVVRGPITEAFF.